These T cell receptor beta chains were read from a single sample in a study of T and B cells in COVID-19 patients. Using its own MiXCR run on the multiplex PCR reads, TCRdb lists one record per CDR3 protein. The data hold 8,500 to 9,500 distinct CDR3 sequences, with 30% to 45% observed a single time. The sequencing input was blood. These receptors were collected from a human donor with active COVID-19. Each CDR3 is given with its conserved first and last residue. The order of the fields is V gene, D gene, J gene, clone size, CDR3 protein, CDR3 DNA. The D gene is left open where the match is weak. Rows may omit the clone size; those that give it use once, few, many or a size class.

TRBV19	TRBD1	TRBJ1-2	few	CATSQGVIYGYTF	TGTGCCACCTCACAGGGGGTTATTTATGGCTACACCTTC
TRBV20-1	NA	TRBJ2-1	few	CSAREFNGAGNEQFF	TGCAGTGCTAGAGAATTCAACGGGGCGGGTAATGAGCAGTTCTTC
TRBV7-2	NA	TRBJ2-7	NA	CASSSERGLPLREQYF	TGTGCCAGCAGCTCCGAGAGGGGCCTACCCCTCCGCGAGCAGTACTTC
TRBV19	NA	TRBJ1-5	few	CASSIVGGDQPQHF	TGTGCCAGTAGTATAGTCGGGGGGGATCAGCCCCAGCATTTT
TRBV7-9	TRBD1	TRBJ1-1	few	CASSFGQGGGAFF	TGTGCCAGCAGCTTCGGACAGGGAGGTGGAGCTTTCTTT
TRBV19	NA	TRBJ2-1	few	CASSIRLGQWVEQFF	TGTGCCAGTAGTATCAGACTAGGGCAGTGGGTGGAGCAGTTCTTC
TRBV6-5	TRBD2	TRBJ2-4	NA	CASSLSPGLGSSNIQYF	TGTGCCAGCAGTTTGTCACCGGGACTAGGGTCCTCGAACATTCAGTACTTC
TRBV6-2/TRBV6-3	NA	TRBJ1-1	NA	CASSITEAFF	TGTGCCAGCAGTATCACTGAAGCTTTCTTT
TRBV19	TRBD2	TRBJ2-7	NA	CASRGRETRQQYF	TGTGCCAGTAGAGGGAGGGAGACCCGGCAGCAGTACTTC
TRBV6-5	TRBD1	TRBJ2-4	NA	CASSWERDRENIQYF	TGTGCCAGCAGTTGGGAACGGGACAGAGAAAACATTCAGTACTTC
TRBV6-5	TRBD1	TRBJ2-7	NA	CASSYSNAGGTYEQYF	TGTGCCAGCAGTTACTCGAACGCAGGGGGAACCTACGAGCAGTACTTC
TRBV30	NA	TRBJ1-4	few	CACSGASREKLFF	TGTGCCTGTTCCGGGGCCTCCCGGGAAAAACTGTTTTTT
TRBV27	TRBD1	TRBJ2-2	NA	CASSLQGATGELFF	TGTGCCAGCAGTTTACAGGGGGCCACCGGGGAGCTGTTTTTT
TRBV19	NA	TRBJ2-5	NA	CASSIGQETQYF	TGTGCCAGTAGTATAGGACAAGAGACCCAGTACTTC
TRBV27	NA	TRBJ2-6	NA	CASTVSSGANVLTF	TGTGCCAGCACGGTGAGCTCTGGGGCCAACGTCCTGACTTTC
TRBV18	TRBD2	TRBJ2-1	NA	CASSPTSGGNNNEQFF	TGTGCCAGCTCACCCACCAGCGGGGGGAATAACAATGAGCAGTTCTTC